A selection of T cell receptor beta chains follows, all from one sample in a study of T-cell memory formation after mild COVID-19. Each CDR3 protein gets one entry after TCRdb re-called the 5' RACE reads with MiXCR. The sample carries just over 300,000 distinct CDR3 sequences, approximately 19% recorded once. The sample was PBMCs or a T cell subset sorted from them (not recorded which). The receptors derive from a young man who had mild COVID-19 (a few samples of this study predate the infection). Cell type and time point are not known. The CDR3 runs from the conserved cysteine through the conserved F or W. The D gene is left open where the match is weak. Not all rows give a size; the values are once, few, many and, for expanded clones, a class.

D gene,J gene,clone size,V gene,CDR3 protein,CDR3 DNA
.,TRBJ2-6,.,TRBV6-2/TRBV6-3,CASSSETWGRPSGANVLTF,TGTGCCAGCAGTTCTGAGACTTGGGGCCGTCCTTCTGGGGCCAACGTCCTGACTTTC
TRBD1,TRBJ1-2,.,TRBV11-2,CASSSIGTGVNLLYYTF,TGTGCCAGCAGCTCTATAGGGACAGGGGTGAACTTACTGTACTACACCTTC
TRBD1,TRBJ2-2,.,TRBV4-1,CASSQGYPGTGNTGELFF,TGCGCCAGCAGCCAAGGGTATCCCGGGACAGGGAACACCGGGGAGCTGTTTTTT
TRBD1,TRBJ1-2,.,TRBV5-4,CASSTGTGRGYTF,TGTGCCAGCAGCACTGGGACAGGACGCGGCTACACCTTC
.,TRBJ2-3,.,TRBV7-2,CASSPRADRAQYF,TGTGCCAGCAGCCCGCGGGCGGATCGGGCGCAGTATTTT
TRBD1,TRBJ2-2,few,TRBV11-2,CASITLPGQGHTGELFF,TGTGCCAGCATCACCCTCCCGGGACAGGGCCACACCGGGGAGCTGTTTTTT
.,TRBJ2-3,.,TRBV10-3,CASAATDTQYF,TGTGCCAGCGCGGCAACAGATACGCAGTATTTT
TRBD2,TRBJ2-1,few,TRBV9,CASSVVSGDHNEQFF,TGTGCCAGCAGCGTAGTTAGCGGGGATCACAATGAGCAGTTCTTC
.,TRBJ1-5,.,TRBV12-3/TRBV12-4,CASSLVQGRRQPQHF,TGTGCCAGCAGTTTGGTACAGGGACGGAGGCAGCCCCAGCATTTT
TRBD2,TRBJ2-3,.,TRBV7-3,CASSLFPSGGPDTQYF,TGTGCCAGCAGCTTATTCCCTAGCGGGGGGCCAGATACGCAGTATTTT
.,TRBJ1-1,few,TRBV7-8,CASSGPTWIGAFF,TGTGCCAGCAGCGGACCGACATGGATTGGAGCTTTCTTT
.,TRBJ2-2,few,TRBV6-5,CASSYSAQGPGTGELFF,TGTGCCAGCAGTTACTCGGCTCAGGGCCCCGGGACCGGGGAGCTGTTTTTT
TRBD1,TRBJ2-4,.,TRBV27,CASSKGAGNIQYF,TGTGCCAGCAGTAAGGGGGCCGGAAACATTCAGTACTTC
TRBD1,TRBJ2-5,few,TRBV5-1,CASSGRQGQLTGETQYF,TGCGCCAGCAGCGGCCGACAGGGGCAGTTGACGGGAGAGACCCAGTACTTC
.,TRBJ1-2,.,TRBV4-1,CASSQVYRSTGQNYGYTF,TGCGCCAGCAGCCAGGTCTACCGATCCACAGGGCAGAACTATGGCTACACCTTC
.,TRBJ2-3,.,TRBV20-1,CSAPQRTGTQYF,TGCAGTGCCCCCCAGAGGACCGGTACGCAGTATTTT
.,TRBJ2-5,few,TRBV7-9,CASSALGGPETQYF,TGTGCCAGCAGCGCCTTAGGGGGGCCGGAGACCCAGTACTTC
.,TRBJ2-1,few,TRBV7-3,CASSLTKGNEQFF,TGTGCCAGCAGCTTAACGAAGGGTAATGAGCAGTTCTTC
.,TRBJ1-5,few,TRBV7-8,CATAGEREQPQHF,TGTGCCACCGCAGGGGAAAGGGAACAGCCCCAGCATTTT
.,TRBJ2-1,many,TRBV11-3,CASSLNREGEQFF,TGTGCCAGCAGCTTGAACAGGGAGGGTGAGCAGTTCTTC
.,TRBJ1-1,.,TRBV6-5,CASSEGVKGNTEAFF,TGTGCCAGCTCCGAAGGAGTTAAGGGGAACACTGAAGCTTTCTTT
.,TRBJ2-6,.,TRBV21-1,CASSTRQGTGANVLTF,TGTGCCAGCAGCACCCGACAGGGTACCGGGGCCAACGTCCTGACTTTC
.,TRBJ1-6,.,TRBV18,CASSPGSAGVIPLHF,TGTGCCAGCTCACCTGGGTCAGCAGGGGTGATACCCCTCCACTTT
.,TRBJ1-6,few,TRBV27,CASSHTQDSPLHF,TGTGCCAGCAGTCACACACAGGATTCACCCCTCCACTTT
.,TRBJ1-6,.,TRBV27,CASSYSSHSSYNSPLHF,TGTGCCAGCAGTTACTCCAGCCATAGCTCCTATAATTCACCCCTCCACTTT
TRBD1,TRBJ2-3,few,TRBV6-5,CASKGLDRVTDTQYF,TGTGCCAGCAAGGGGCTAGACAGGGTCACAGATACGCAGTATTTT
TRBD2,TRBJ2-7,.,TRBV4-1,CASSHGAGGLYEQYF,TGCGCCAGCAGCCACGGGGCGGGGGGCCTTTACGAGCAGTACTTC
TRBD2,TRBJ2-3,few,TRBV7-9,CASSLSSGETDTQYF,TGTGCCAGCAGCTTATCTAGCGGGGAGACAGATACGCAGTATTTT
TRBD1,TRBJ1-5,many,TRBV5-1,CASSLTGGFQPQHF,TGCGCCAGCAGCTTGACAGGGGGCTTTCAGCCCCAGCATTTT
.,TRBJ2-2,few,TRBV5-1,CASSHRQKVNTGELFF,TGCGCCAGCAGCCATCGACAGAAGGTGAACACCGGGGAGCTGTTTTTT
TRBD1,TRBJ2-5,.,TRBV6-2/TRBV6-3,CASSPPGQRAETQYF,TGTGCCAGCAGTCCCCCGGGACAGCGAGCGGAGACCCAGTACTTC
.,TRBJ2-6,many,TRBV12-3/TRBV12-4,CASSFSGAGANVLTF,TGTGCCAGCAGTTTCTCAGGGGCTGGGGCCAACGTCCTGACTTTC
TRBD2,TRBJ2-3,few,TRBV4-2,CASSLRLAGGTTDTQYF,TGTGCCAGCAGCCTCCGACTAGCGGGGGGCACCACAGATACGCAGTATTTT
.,TRBJ2-7,.,TRBV15,CATSRDLERADYSYEQYF,TGTGCCACCAGCAGAGATCTGGAGCGGGCAGACTACTCCTACGAGCAGTACTTC